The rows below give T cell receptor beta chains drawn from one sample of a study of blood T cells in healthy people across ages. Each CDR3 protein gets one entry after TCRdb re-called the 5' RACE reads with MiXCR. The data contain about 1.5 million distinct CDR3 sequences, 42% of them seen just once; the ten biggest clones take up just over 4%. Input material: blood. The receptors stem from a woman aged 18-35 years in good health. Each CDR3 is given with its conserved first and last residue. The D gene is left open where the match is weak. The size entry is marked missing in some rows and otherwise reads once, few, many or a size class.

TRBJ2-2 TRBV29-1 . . TGCAGCGTTGGAGGGGCCAAAAGGACGAACACCGGGGAGCTGTTTTTT CSVGGAKRTNTGELFF
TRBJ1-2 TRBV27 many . TGTGCCAGCAGCTTGCAGGGAGCTAACTATGGCTACACCTTC CASSLQGANYGYTF
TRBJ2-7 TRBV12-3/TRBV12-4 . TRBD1 TGTGCCAGCAGTTCACCGACAGGGGGCTACGAGCAGTACTTC CASSSPTGGYEQYF
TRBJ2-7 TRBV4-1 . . TGCGCCAGCAGCCAAGATCTAATTTGGCTCGAGCAGTACTTC CASSQDLIWLEQYF
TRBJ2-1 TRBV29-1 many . TGCAGCGTTGAAGGGTGGGGGAACTACAATGAGCAGTTCTTC CSVEGWGNYNEQFF
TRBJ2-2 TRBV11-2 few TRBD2 TGTGCCAGCAGCTTTTCTAGCGGGAGAGATCGGGAGCTGTTTTTT CASSFSSGRDRELFF
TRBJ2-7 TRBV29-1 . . TGCAGCGCCAACCTGGGGGATGACTACGAGCAGTACTTC CSANLGDDYEQYF
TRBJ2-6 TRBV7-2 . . TGTGCCAGCAGCCCCCCTCGACAAACACCGGCCTGGACTTTC CASSPPRQTPAWTF
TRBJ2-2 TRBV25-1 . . TGTGCCAGCAGGGAAAACAGGGAGCTGTTTTTT CASRENRELFF
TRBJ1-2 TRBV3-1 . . TGTGCCAGCAGCCAAGATTCCAGGGGCAACTATGGCTACACCTTC CASSQDSRGNYGYTF
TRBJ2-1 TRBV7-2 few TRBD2 TGTGCCAGCAGCCCTTTACTAGCGGGGGGGAAAAATGAGCAGTTCTTC CASSPLLAGGKNEQFF
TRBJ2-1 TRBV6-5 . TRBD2 TGTGCCAGCAGTTCGGGGGGAGGAGGGTACAATGAGCAGTTCTTC CASSSGGGGYNEQFF
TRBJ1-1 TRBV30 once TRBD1 TGTGCCTGGAGGGACAGGTGGAACACTGAAGCTTTCTTT CAWRDRWNTEAFF
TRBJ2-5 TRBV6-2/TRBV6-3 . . TGTGCCAGCAGTGGCCTGCGGGCACCGGCGGAGACCCAGTACTTC CASSGLRAPAETQYF
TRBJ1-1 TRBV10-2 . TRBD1 TGCGCCAGCGGGAGACAGGGGGACACTGAAGCTTTCTTT CASGRQGDTEAFF
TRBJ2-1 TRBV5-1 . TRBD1 TGCGCCAGCAGCTTGGGGACAGGGGTAAAAAATGAGCAGTTCTTC CASSLGTGVKNEQFF